A single sample is the source of the 25 T cell receptor beta chains below, sequenced in a study of Graves' ophthalmopathy and Graves' hyperthyroidism. CDR3 regions of TCR beta were amplified from RNA transcripts. Second-round multiplex PCR followed a first-round RT-PCR using HTBI primers. A single record per CDR3 protein comes from TCRdb applying MiXCR to the multiplex PCR reads. The table lists about 230,000 distinct CDR3 sequences, around 50% of them singletons, with roughly 50% in the top ten. Material: peripheral blood. Receptors were obtained from an adult man with Graves' ophthalmopathy.

The chain has TRBV24-1 and TRBJ2-2; 9 bases fit TRBD1. Trimming took 12 bases from V and 5 from J; bases not matched to a gene: 9. The CDR3 contains 14 residues. CDR1 is KGHDR, CDR2 SFDVKD, per germline. The CDR3 region is CAAGTGFQTGELFF. In nucleotides, the CDR3 is TGTGCCGCCGGGACAGGGTTTCAAACCGGGGAGCTGTTTTTT.

In its sample, this clonotype was seen a few times. This chain connects TRBV7-2 to TRBJ2-6; D not resolved. Per germline, CDR1 SGHTA and CDR2 FQGNSA. The CDR3 loop spans 19 amino acids. V lost 3 bases to trimming and J lost 2 bases, with 20 bases between them. CDR3 loop: CASSFDPSMAEAGANVLTF. The CDR3 DNA sequence: TGTGCCAGCAGCTTTGACCCATCCATGGCGGAAGCTGGGGCCAACGTCCTGACTTTC.

The chain carries TRBV10-1 and TRBJ2-5; perhaps TRBD1 as D (6 bases). Trimming removed 0 bases from V and 5 bases from J, with 13 bases in between. Per the germline V gene, CDR1 is WNHNN and CDR2 is SYGVQD (reference sequence). The CDR3 contains 15 residues. The CDR3 coding sequence is TGCGCCAGCAGTGAGTCGACAGGACCCCAGGAGACCCAGTACTTC. Translating it yields CASSESTGPQETQYF.

The rearrangement links TRBV20-1 to TRBJ2-5; D remains unclear. Trimming took off 1 base at V and 4 bases at J, with 16 bases between the two ends. The CDR3 spans 15 residues. From germline, CDR1 is DFQATT and CDR2 SNEGSKA (reference sequence). DNA of the CDR3: TGCAGTGCTAGAGCTCCGGCTAGAGAGGCAGAGACCCAGTACTTC. Protein: CSARAPAREAETQYF.

J is TRBJ1-2 and V is TRBV24-1, with no clear D. CDR1 is KGHDR and CDR2 is SFDVKD in the germline V gene. The CDR3 is 12 residues long. Trimming stripped 11 bases from V and 1 base from J, with 10 bases between. The CDR3: CAIMDGNYGYTF. CDR3 in DNA: TGTGCCATCATGGACGGTAACTATGGCTACACCTTC.

This chain connects TRBV24-1 to TRBJ2-7; D perhaps matches TRBD2 (6 bases). The ends were cut back, 4 bases at V and 3 bases at J, with 6 bases in the middle. The germline V gene encodes CDR1 KGHDR and CDR2 SFDVKD. CDR3 length: 12 amino acids. The CDR3 nucleotides read TGTGCCACCAGTGAGGGAGGCTACGAGCAGTACTTC. It codes for CATSEGGYEQYF.

The chain recombines TRBV5-4 with TRBJ2-5; D unresolved. The CDR3 spans 15 residues. The ends were cut back, 2 bases at V and 2 bases at J, with 13 bases in the middle. In germline, CDR1 is SGHNT, CDR2 YYREEE (reference sequence). CDR3 nucleotides: TGTGCCAGCAGCTTATCCCCGGGTGAGCAAGAGACCCAGTACTTC. It codes for CASSLSPGEQETQYF.

For this clonotype: A much larger clone differs from this one at a single base, so this may be a read error. The CDR3 nucleotides are TGCAGCGTTTCGGAGGGCTCCTACGAGCAGTACTTC. As protein: CSVSEGSYEQYF. The chain couples TRBV29-1 to TRBJ2-7, with a tentative D call TRBD2 (6 bases). Germline V gives CDR1 SQVTM, CDR2 ANQGSEA. The V end lost 5 bases, the J end lost 0 bases, and 8 bases lay between the germline ends. The length of the CDR3 is 12 residues.

CDR3 nucleotides: TGTGCCAGCAGGGAAACGGCGCACGGCTACACCTTC. Protein sequence: CASRETAHGYTF. The chain couples TRBV28 to TRBJ1-2; unclear D gene. Trimming left V 6 bases short and J 8 bases short, with 13 bases between. The CDR3 is made up of 12 amino acids. Germline lookup yields CDR1 MDHEN and CDR2 SYDVKM.

Details on this clonotype: Germline is not matched at one junction end, which may reflect a read error. V is TRBV10-3 and J is TRBJ2-7, with TRBD1 as a possible D gene (6 bases). In germline, CDR1 is ENHRY, CDR2 SYGVKD. The CDR3 length is 13 residues. CDR3 DNA: TGTGCCAGCAGTCGGGACACCTACTACGAGCAGTACTTC. Residues: CASSRDTYYEQYF.

Ten or more counts support this clonotype. The chain employs TRBV6-5 and TRBJ1-2; 8 bases agree with TRBD1. Germline CDR1 MNHEY, CDR2 SVGAGI. This CDR3 spans 12 amino acids. The junction had 3 bases not matched to a gene; V was cut back by 6 bases and J by 6 bases. CDR3 protein: CASSGQGNGYTF. The CDR3, as DNA: TGTGCCAGCAGCGGACAGGGTAATGGCTACACCTTC.

This chain connects TRBV7-9 to TRBJ1-2; TRBD1 might be the D (5 bases). Trimming removed 4 bases at V and 8 bases at J, with 11 bases between. Germline V CDR1 and CDR2: SEHNR, FQNEAQ (reference sequence). This CDR3 is 12 amino acids long. CDR3 coding DNA: TGTGCCAGCAGCTCGCAGGGTCAGGGCTACACCTTC. This codes for CASSSQGQGYTF.

The genes are TRBV20-1 and TRBJ2-2, with D unclear. Trimming took off 3 bases at V and 4 bases at J, with 21 bases between the two ends. Germline loops: CDR1 DFQATT, CDR2 SNEGSKA (reference sequence). The CDR3 totals 17 residues. Here the CDR3 reads CSARVPLGMSSTGELFF. CDR3 DNA sequence: TGCAGTGCTAGGGTGCCACTTGGTATGAGCAGCACCGGGGAGCTGTTTTTT.

As concerns this clonotype: This may arise from a read error, as a much more abundant clone is one base away. This sequence joins TRBV29-1 and TRBJ1-1; TRBD1 is a possible D gene (5 bases). Trimming shortened V by 7 bases and J by 3 bases, and 15 bases separated the two germline ends. Looked up from germline, CDR1 is SQVTM and CDR2 is ANQGSEA. CDR3 length: 13 residues. The CDR3 region is CSARRGYDTEAFF. CDR3 in DNA: TGCAGCGCCAGAAGGGGATACGACACTGAAGCTTTCTTT.

The chain couples TRBV6-1 to TRBJ1-6; no clear D. Germline CDR1 MNHNS, CDR2 SASEGT. The CDR3 runs 13 residues. Trimming took off 5 bases at V and 8 bases at J, with 10 bases between the two ends. The CDR3 spells CASSPWTDSPLHF. The CDR3 DNA is TGTGCCAGCAGTCCCTGGACCGATTCACCCCTCCACTTT.

The chain carries TRBV15 and TRBJ2-3; 7 bases agree with TRBD2. The CDR3 runs 16 residues. The trim removed 0 bases at V and 6 bases at J, leaving 9 bases unmatched. Germline CDR1 is LNHNV and CDR2 is YYDKDF (reference sequence). The DNA for the CDR3 is TGTGCCACCAGCAGAGATCTCGGAAGGGGAGGGGATACGCAGTATTTT. Its translation: CATSRDLGRGGDTQYF.

The rearrangement joins TRBV12-3 or TRBV12-4 to TRBJ2-7; perhaps TRBD1 as D (6 bases). The CDR3 sequence is 12 residues long. The germline V and J ends were trimmed by 6 bases and 6 bases, with 12 bases remaining between them. CDR3 DNA: TGTGCCAGCAGGGCGGACAGCGGCGAGCAGTACTTC. Amino acid sequence: CASRADSGEQYF.

The V and J genes are TRBV15 and TRBJ1-2; TRBD1 matches at 7 bases. J was trimmed by 8 bases and V by 2 bases; bases with no gene match: 14. This CDR3 has 16 amino acids. Germline V CDR1 and CDR2: LNHNV, YYDKDF (reference sequence). DNA of the CDR3: TGTGCCACCAGCAGACCCGACAGGGCGCCCCTGGAGGGCTACACCTTC. The encoded protein is CATSRPDRAPLEGYTF.

This clonotype was detected ten times or more. V usage is TRBV10-3 and J usage is TRBJ1-1, with no clear D. Trimming shortened V by 2 bases and J by 7 bases, and 14 bases separated the two germline ends. Per germline, CDR1 ENHRY and CDR2 SYGVKD. The CDR3 contains 14 residues. The CDR3 nucleotides are TGTGCCATCAGTGAGCCGGACCGCACCGATGAAGCTTTCTTT. Its protein product is CAISEPDRTDEAFF.

The sample holds a few counts of this clonotype. The CDR3 spells CSVKLAGDSYEQYF. The CDR3 DNA is TGCAGCGTCAAATTAGCGGGGGACTCCTACGAGCAGTACTTC. The V and J genes are TRBV29-1 and TRBJ2-7; 9 positions match TRBD2. The CDR3 has 14 residues. The V gene end was trimmed by 6 bases and the J gene end by 0 bases; junction bases not matched to a gene: 6. Germline-derived CDR1 and CDR2 are SQVTM and ANQGSEA.

This clonotype was detected ten times or more. V usage is TRBV20-1 and J usage is TRBJ2-7; 8 nucleotides align to TRBD2. V was clipped by 3 bases and J by 2 bases; unmatched bases: 0. The CDR3 is made up of 12 amino acids. Germline V gene data show CDR1 as DFQATT and CDR2 as SNEGSKA (reference sequence). The CDR3 protein is CSASGRAYEQYF. Written as DNA, the CDR3 is TGCAGTGCTAGCGGGAGGGCCTACGAGCAGTACTTC.

The J gene is TRBJ1-6, the V gene TRBV20-1, with a tentative D call TRBD1 (6 bases). The CDR3 has 15 residues. Between the trimmed V and J ends, which lost 2 bases and 6 bases, there was a span of 14 bases. Germline-derived CDR1 and CDR2 are DFQATT and SNEGSKA (reference sequence). The CDR3 DNA follows: TGCAGTGCTAGAATTATACAGGGAGCTAATTCACCCCTCCACTTT. Protein product: CSARIIQGANSPLHF.

The chain employs TRBV20-1 and TRBJ2-5, with 10 bases identical to TRBD2. The CDR3 runs to 16 residues. From germline, CDR1 is DFQATT and CDR2 SNEGSKA (reference sequence). Trimming removed 0 bases from V and 1 base from J; junction bases left unmatched: 5. The CDR3 region is CSARDLASGGQETQYF. Here the CDR3 DNA reads TGCAGTGCTAGAGATCTCGCTAGCGGGGGCCAAGAGACCCAGTACTTC.

The rearrangement uses TRBV25-1 and TRBJ1-2; D ambiguous. V lost 2 bases and J 1 base, leaving 17 bases between the germline ends. The CDR3 contains 17 residues. From germline, CDR1 is MGHDK and CDR2 SYGVNS. The CDR3 spells CASSETFGVTDNYGYTF. The DNA of the CDR3 is TGTGCCAGCAGTGAAACGTTTGGCGTGACGGATAACTATGGCTACACCTTC.

As regards this clonotype: It may be a read error: a sequence one base away is much more abundant. The genes are TRBV20-1 and TRBJ1-2; no definite D call. The V end was cut by 1 base, the J end by 7 bases, with 7 bases between. Germline values: CDR1 DFQATT, CDR2 SNEGSKA (reference sequence). The CDR3 is 11 amino acids. The CDR3 protein is CSARAGGGYTF. Written as DNA, the CDR3 is TGCAGTGCTAGAGCAGGAGGTGGCTACACCTTC.